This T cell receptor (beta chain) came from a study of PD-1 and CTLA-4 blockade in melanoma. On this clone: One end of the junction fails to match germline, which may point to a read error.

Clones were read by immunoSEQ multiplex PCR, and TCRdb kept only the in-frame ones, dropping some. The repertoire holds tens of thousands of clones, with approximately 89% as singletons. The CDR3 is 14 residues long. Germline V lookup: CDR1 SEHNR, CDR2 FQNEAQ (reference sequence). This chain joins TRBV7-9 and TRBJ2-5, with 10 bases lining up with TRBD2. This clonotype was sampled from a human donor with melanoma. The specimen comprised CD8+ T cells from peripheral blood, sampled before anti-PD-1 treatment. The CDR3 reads CASRLAGGQETQYF. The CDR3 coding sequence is TGTGCCAGCAGATTAGCGGGGGGACAAGAGACCCAGTACTTC.